One and the same sample provided the 2 T cell receptor beta chains below, sequenced in a study of CD8+ T cells in alopecia areata. The treatment is: oral pan-JAK inhibitor, 5-10 mg twice daily. As the sequencing template, cDNA was produced by extracting RNA and reverse transcribing it. Measured with immunoSEQ multiplex PCR; TCRdb has only the in-frame clones, and not every one. The repertoire consists of roughly 280,000 clones, with about 60% occurring once and the leading ten covering 0.75% to 0.95%. This specimen consisted of CD4+ T cells sorted from blood, obtained at roughly week 53, from a patient treated with tofacitinib. Receptor source: a human donor with alopecia areata.

The gene calls are TRBV5-1 and TRBJ1-1; 8 bases fit TRBD1. The trim removed 3 bases at V and 8 bases at J, leaving 9 bases unmatched. Per germline, CDR1 SGHRS and CDR2 YFSETQ. This CDR3 has 14 residues. CDR3 bases: TGCGCCAGCAGCTCACCTGGACAGGGTCAAGAAGCTTTCTTT. Residues: CASSSPGQGQEAFF.

This clone was picked up a small number of times. A read error may account for a junction end that differs from germline. V is TRBV5-1 and J is TRBJ2-7; TRBD1 might be the D (6 bases). Germline CDR1 reads SGHRS; CDR2 reads YFSETQ. The CDR3 spans 15 residues. This CDR3 is CASSLTTDSSFEQYF. CDR3 bases: TGCGCCAGCAGCTTGACAACGGACAGTTCCTTCGAGCAGTACTTC. Full variable domain (outside the CDR3, taken from reference TRBV5-1 and TRBJ2-7): KAGVTQTPRYLIKTRGQQVTLSCSPISGHRSVSWYQQTPGQGLQFLFEYFSETQRNKGNFPGRFSGRQFSNSRSEMNVSTLELGDSALYLCASSLTTDSSFEQYFGPGTRLTVT.